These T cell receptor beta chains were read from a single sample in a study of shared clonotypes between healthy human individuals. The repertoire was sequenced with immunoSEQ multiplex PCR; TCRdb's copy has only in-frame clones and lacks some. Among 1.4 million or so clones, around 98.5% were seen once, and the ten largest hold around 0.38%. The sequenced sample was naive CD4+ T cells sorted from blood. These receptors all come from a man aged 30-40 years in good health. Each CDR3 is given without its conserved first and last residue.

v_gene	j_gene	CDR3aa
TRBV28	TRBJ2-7	ATEQAGYEQY
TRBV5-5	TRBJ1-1	ASSLGQRNTEAF
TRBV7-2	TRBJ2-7	ASSFLLAGTYEQY
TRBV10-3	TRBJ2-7	ASKQGAAYEQY
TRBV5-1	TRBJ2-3	ASSLETSGRGDTQY
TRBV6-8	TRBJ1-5	ASSYWCQGGQPQH
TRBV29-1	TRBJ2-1	SVREEGGINEQF
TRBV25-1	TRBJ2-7	ASSRTGSYEQY
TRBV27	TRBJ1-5	ASSFQDRDGKWPQH
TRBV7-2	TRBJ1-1	ASSLGRLNTEAF
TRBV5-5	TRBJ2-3	ASSLRFGGSTDTQY
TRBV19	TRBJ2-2	ASRDRNRSSGELF
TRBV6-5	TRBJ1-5	ASHGTPGNQPQH
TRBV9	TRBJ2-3	ASSVPGTGRADTQY
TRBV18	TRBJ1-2	ASSPKDRNNYGYT
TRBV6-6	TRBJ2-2	ASIHGPKGGELF
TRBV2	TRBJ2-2	ASRTLNTGELF
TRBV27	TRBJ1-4	ASSSATNEKLF
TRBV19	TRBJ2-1	ASSRTSIYNEQF
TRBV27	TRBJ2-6	ASSKGLPGANVLT
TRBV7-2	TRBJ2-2	ASSLVPRPNTGELF
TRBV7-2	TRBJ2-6	ASSLRTGFSSGANVLT
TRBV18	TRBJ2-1	ASSPGTSGRAGGEQF
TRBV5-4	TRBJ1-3	ASSLNSGGSSGNTIY
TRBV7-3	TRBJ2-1	ASSLTGGRALIYNEQF
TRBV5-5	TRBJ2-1	ASSLAGDSYNEQF
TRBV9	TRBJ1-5	ASGDRGLDQPQH
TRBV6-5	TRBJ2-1	ASSYGPYNEQF
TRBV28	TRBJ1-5	ASDAFGGLNQPQH
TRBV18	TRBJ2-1	ASSTSGSYNEQF
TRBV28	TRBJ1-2	ASSSTGGAGFGYGYT
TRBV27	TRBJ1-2	ASSLLGTEANYGYT
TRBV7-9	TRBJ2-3	AAYGVGSTDTQY
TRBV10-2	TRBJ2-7	ASSQYRGGSYEQY
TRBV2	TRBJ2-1	ASSPPVTEQF
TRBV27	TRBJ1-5	ASSHGRGRGQGGQPQH
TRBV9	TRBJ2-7	ASSVVGTGVEQY
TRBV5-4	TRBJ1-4	ASSLGTSEKLF
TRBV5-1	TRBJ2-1	ASSSTTTARSYNEQF
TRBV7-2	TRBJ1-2	ASSGGGRRDYGYT
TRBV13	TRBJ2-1	ASTLGPSGRSHEQF